This T cell receptor (beta chain) originates from a study of T cell changes during pregnancy in multiple sclerosis. Data came from immunoSEQ multiplex PCR; TCRdb stores just in-frame clones and leaves some out. The data hold around 100,000 clones, with about 94% observed a single time. In germline, CDR1 is LNHNV, CDR2 YYDKDF (reference sequence). The CDR3 sequence is 17 residues long. Trimming at V came to 1 base and at J to 7 bases, leaving 11 bases not matched to a gene. This specimen consisted of peripheral blood, obtained in the third trimester of pregnancy. This TCR derives from a female donor with multiple sclerosis, enrolled in a pregnancy study. The chain has TRBV15 and TRBJ1-2, with 11 nucleotides matching TRBD1. The CDR3 bases are TGTGCCACCAGCAGAGGGACAGGGGGCGGGATATCGGGTGGCTACACCTTC. Its translation: CATSRGTGGGISGGYTF.